Shown below are 5 T cell receptor beta chains from a single sample sequenced in a study of vaccination and CD4 T cells after COVID-19. Their target antigens are unknown. Treatment given: approximately 11-day PBMC culture with coronavirus spike peptide pools or control peptides (ViraFEST assay). Scientists ran DNA taken from cultured CD4+ T cells through the Oncomine TCR Beta short-read assay for sequencing. TCRdb re-derived calls from the PCR reads in MiXCR, one entry per CDR3 protein. The profile covers around 11,000 distinct CDR3 sequences, with about two fifths appearing a single time and under 14% taken by the ten largest. This sample comprised CD4+ T cells from blood, cultured in vitro, obtained after SARS-CoV-2 vaccination. Receptors were obtained from a human donor who had recovered from COVID-19.

The chain has TRBV7-2 and TRBJ1-2, with D hard to call. There are 16 residues in the CDR3. Germline assignment: CDR1 SGHTA and CDR2 FQGNSA. V was cut by 1 base and J by 0 bases, with 12 bases left in between. In DNA form, the CDR3 reads TGTGCCAGCAGCTTAGAGGCCCTAAAGGCTAACTATGGCTACACCTTC. It is translated as CASSLEALKANYGYTF.

This clonotype showed up just a few times. V gene TRBV29-1 combines with J gene TRBJ2-7; 9 positions match TRBD1. Germline trimming cut 4 bases from V and 0 bases from J; bases unmatched to any gene: 16. The CDR3 extends over 18 amino acids. Germline V gives CDR1 SQVTM, CDR2 ANQGSEA. In DNA, the CDR3 is TGCAGCGTTGGTGGTCGGGTCCCGGGACAGGGACTCTCCTACGAGCAGTACTTC. Protein product: CSVGGRVPGQGLSYEQYF.

The CDR3 bases are TGTGCCAGCAGTACCACAGGGGCTGGGGCCAACGTCCTGACTTTC. Translated: CASSTTGAGANVLTF. This sequence joins TRBV28 and TRBJ2-6, with 7 nucleotides matching TRBD1. CDR3 length equals 15 residues. Per germline, CDR1 MDHEN and CDR2 SYDVKM. Trimming cost V 5 bases and J 2 bases; bases outside gene matches: 3.

This clonotype was picked up a small number of times. V and J are TRBV5-1 and TRBJ2-5; D might be TRBD1 (6 bases). V lost 2 bases and J 5 bases, leaving 10 bases between the germline ends. There are 13 residues in the CDR3. Germline V CDR1 and CDR2: SGHRS, YFSETQ. The DNA of the CDR3 is TGCGCCAGCAGCTTACAGGGTGAGGAGACCCAGTACTTC. Its protein is CASSLQGEETQYF. The full variable domain, with the rest looked up from reference TRBV5-1 and TRBJ2-5, is KAGVTQTPRYLIKTRGQQVTLSCSPISGHRSVSWYQQTPGQGLQFLFEYFSETQRNKGNFPGRFSGRQFSNSRSEMNVSTLELGDSALYLCASSLQGEETQYFGPGTRLLVL.

This clonotype showed up just a few times. The gene calls are TRBV20-1 and TRBJ1-6, with no clear D. The CDR3 spans 11 residues. Per germline, CDR1 DFQATT and CDR2 SNEGSKA (reference sequence). Trimming removed 6 bases at V and 14 bases at J, with 14 bases between. CDR3 sequence reads: CSAQMNLALHF. The CDR3 DNA sequence: TGCAGTGCCCAAATGAACTTGGCCCTCCACTTT.